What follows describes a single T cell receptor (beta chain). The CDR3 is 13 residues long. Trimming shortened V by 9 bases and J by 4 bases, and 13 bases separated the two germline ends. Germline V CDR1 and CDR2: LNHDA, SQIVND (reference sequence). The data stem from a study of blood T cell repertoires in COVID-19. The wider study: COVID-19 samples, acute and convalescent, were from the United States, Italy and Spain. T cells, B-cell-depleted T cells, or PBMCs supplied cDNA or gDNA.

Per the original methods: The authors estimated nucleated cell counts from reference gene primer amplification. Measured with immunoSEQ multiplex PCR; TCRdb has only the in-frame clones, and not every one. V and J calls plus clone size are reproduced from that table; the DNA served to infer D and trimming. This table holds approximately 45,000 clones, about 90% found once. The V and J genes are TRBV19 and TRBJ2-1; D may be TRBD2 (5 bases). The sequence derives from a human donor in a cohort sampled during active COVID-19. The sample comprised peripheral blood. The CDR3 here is CASRGSFYNEQFF. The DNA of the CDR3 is TGTGCCAGCAGAGGGTCCTTTTACAATGAGCAGTTCTTC.